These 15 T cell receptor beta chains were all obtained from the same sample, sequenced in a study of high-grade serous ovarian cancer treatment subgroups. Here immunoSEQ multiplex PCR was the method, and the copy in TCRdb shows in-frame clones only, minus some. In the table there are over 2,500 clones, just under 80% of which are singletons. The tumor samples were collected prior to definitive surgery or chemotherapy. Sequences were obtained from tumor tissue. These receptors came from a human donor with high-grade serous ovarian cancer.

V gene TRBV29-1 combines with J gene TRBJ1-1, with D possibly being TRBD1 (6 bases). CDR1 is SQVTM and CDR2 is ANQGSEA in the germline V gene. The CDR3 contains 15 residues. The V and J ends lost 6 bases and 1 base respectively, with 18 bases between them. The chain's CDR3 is CSVPKGGQPNTEAFF. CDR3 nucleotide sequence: TGCAGCGTCCCTAAGGGAGGACAGCCGAACACTGAAGCTTTCTTT.

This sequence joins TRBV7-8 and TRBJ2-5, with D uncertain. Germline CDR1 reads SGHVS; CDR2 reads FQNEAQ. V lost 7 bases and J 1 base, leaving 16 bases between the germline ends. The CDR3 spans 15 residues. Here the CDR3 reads CASTPPGLLQETQYF. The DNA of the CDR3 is TGTGCCAGCACCCCCCCCGGCCTACTCCAAGAGACCCAGTACTTC.

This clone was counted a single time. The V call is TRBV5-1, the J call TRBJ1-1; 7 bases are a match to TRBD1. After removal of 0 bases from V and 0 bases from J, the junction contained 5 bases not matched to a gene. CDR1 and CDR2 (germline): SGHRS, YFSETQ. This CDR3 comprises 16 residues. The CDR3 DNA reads TGCGCCAGCAGCTTGGATCCGGGACAGTTGAACACTGAAGCTTTCTTT. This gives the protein CASSLDPGQLNTEAFF.

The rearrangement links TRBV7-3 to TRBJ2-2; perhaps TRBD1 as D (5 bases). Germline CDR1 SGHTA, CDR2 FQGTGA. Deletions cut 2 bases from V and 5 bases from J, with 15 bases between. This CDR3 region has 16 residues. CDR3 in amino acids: CASSLEGRVETGELFF. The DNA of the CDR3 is TGTGCCAGCAGCTTAGAAGGCAGGGTGGAGACCGGGGAGCTGTTTTTT.

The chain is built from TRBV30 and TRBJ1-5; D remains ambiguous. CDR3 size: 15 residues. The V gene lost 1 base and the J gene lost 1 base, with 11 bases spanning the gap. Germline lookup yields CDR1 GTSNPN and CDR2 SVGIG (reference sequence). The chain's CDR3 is CAWSEGSRSNQPQHF. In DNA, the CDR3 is TGTGCCTGGAGTGAGGGCAGCCGGAGCAATCAGCCCCAGCATTTT.

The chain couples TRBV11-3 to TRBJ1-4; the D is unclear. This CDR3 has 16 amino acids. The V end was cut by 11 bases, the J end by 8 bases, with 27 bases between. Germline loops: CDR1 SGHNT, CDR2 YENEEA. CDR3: CAPEVGASELPEKLFF. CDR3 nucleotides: TGTGCCCCAGAAGTGGGAGCTTCAGAACTACCCGAAAAACTGTTTTTT.

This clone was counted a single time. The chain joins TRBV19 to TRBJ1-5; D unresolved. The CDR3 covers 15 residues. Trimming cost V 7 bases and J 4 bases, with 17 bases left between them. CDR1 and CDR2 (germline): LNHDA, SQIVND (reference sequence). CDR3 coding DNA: TGTGCCAGTATAGACCTTGGCAGGTGGAATCAGCCCCAGCATTTT. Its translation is CASIDLGRWNQPQHF.

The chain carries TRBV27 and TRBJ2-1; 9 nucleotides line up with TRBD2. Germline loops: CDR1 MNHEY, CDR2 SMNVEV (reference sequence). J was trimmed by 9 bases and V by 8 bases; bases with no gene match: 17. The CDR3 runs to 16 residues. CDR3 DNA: TGTGCCAGCGGCACCCCCGGCGGGAGGGATGTATTTGAGCAGTTCTTC. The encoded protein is CASGTPGGRDVFEQFF.

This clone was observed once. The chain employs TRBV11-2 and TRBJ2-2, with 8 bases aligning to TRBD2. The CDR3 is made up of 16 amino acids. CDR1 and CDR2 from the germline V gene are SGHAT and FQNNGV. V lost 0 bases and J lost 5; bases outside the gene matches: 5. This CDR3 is CASSLEAGGRTGELFF. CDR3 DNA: TGTGCCAGCAGCTTAGAGGCGGGGGGCAGGACCGGGGAGCTGTTTTTT.

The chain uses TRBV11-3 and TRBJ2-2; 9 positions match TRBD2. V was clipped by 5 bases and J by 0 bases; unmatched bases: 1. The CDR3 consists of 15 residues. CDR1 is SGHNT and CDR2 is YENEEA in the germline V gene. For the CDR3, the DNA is TGTGCCAGCAGCCCTAGCGGGACGAACACCGGGGAGCTGTTTTTT. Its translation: CASSPSGTNTGELFF.

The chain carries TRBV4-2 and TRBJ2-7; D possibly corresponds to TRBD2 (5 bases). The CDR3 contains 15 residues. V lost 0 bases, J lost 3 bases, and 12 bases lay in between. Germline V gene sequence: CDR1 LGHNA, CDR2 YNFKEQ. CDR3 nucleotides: TGTGCCAGCAGCCAAGACGCTAGCAGAGGCTACGAGCAGTACTTC. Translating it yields CASSQDASRGYEQYF.

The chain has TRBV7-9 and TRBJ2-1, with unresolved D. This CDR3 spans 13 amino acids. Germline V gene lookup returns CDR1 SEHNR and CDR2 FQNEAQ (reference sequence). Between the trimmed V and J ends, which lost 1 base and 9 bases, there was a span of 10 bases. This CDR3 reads CASSLEAFIEQFF. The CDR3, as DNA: TGTGCCAGCAGCTTAGAAGCGTTCATTGAGCAGTTCTTC.

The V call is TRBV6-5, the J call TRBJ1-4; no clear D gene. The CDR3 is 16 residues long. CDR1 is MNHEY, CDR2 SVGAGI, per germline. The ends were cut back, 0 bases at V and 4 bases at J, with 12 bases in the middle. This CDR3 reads CASSYSMGRLNEKLFF. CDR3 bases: TGTGCCAGCAGTTACTCGATGGGCCGGCTTAATGAAAAACTGTTTTTT.

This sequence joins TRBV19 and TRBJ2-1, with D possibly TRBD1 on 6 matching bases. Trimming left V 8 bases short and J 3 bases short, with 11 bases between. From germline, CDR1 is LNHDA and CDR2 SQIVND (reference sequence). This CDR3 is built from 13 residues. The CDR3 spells CASSGTLYNEQFF. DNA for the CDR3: TGTGCCAGTTCCGGGACACTCTACAATGAGCAGTTCTTC.

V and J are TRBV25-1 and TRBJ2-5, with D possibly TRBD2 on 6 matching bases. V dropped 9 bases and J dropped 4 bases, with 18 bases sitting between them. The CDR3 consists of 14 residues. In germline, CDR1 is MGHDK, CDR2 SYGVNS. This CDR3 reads CASWSGSIGETQYF. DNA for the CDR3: TGTGCCAGTTGGTCCGGGAGCATTGGAGAGACCCAGTACTTC.